This entry lists 7 T cell receptor beta chains sequenced from one sample in a study of cytomegalovirus exposure and HLA in healthy donors. Data came from immunoSEQ multiplex PCR; TCRdb stores just in-frame clones and leaves some out. The sample has some 100,000 clones, 88% seen once. Material: PBMCs. These receptors were obtained from a woman between 18 and 29 years old in good health and CMV-seronegative.

V is TRBV7-2 and J is TRBJ2-7; 9 bases align to TRBD1. Trimming cost V 7 bases and J 2 bases; bases outside gene matches: 6. This CDR3 has 14 residues. Germline values: CDR1 SGHTA, CDR2 FQGNSA. CDR3 DNA sequence: TGTGCCAGCAAGCCGGGGACAGGGCCCTACGAGCAGTACTTC. It codes for CASKPGTGPYEQYF.

The chain couples TRBV2 to TRBJ1-4, with D perhaps matching TRBD1 (5 bases). The CDR3 contains 15 residues. Trimming cost V 5 bases and J 3 bases, with 13 bases left between them. Germline values: CDR1 SNHLY, CDR2 FYNNEI. CDR3: CASSPLTGSNEKLFF. The CDR3, as DNA: TGTGCCAGCAGTCCCCTTACAGGATCTAATGAAAAACTGTTTTTT.

The chain is built from TRBV27 and TRBJ2-7, with 15 bases aligning to TRBD2. The V gene end was trimmed by 6 bases and the J gene end by 2 bases; junction bases not matched to a gene: 11. CDR3 length equals 18 residues. Germline CDR1 is MNHEY and CDR2 is SMNVEV (reference sequence). As DNA, the CDR3 is TGTGCCAGCAGGCCGCCCCGCCGGACTAGCGGGAGGGCCTACGAGCAGTACTTC. It codes for CASRPPRRTSGRAYEQYF.

The rearrangement joins TRBV11-2 to TRBJ2-5, with D unresolved. This CDR3 is built from 12 residues. Trimming shortened V by 2 bases and J by 5 bases, and 6 bases separated the two germline ends. The germline CDR1 and CDR2 sequences are SGHAT and FQNNGV. CDR3 sequence reads: CASSLYGETQYF. Here the CDR3 DNA reads TGTGCCAGCAGCTTATACGGGGAGACCCAGTACTTC.

CDR3 sequence: CASSLVSALEAFF. The CDR3 bases are TGTGCCAGCAGCCTTGTTAGCGCTCTAGAAGCTTTCTTT. The rearrangement links TRBV7-8 to TRBJ1-1, with unresolved D. V was clipped by 5 bases and J by 8 bases, with 15 bases between them. This CDR3 comprises 13 residues. CDR1 and CDR2 (germline): SGHVS, FQNEAQ.

The chain combines TRBV27 with TRBJ2-5; D possibly corresponds to TRBD2 (5 bases). The V end lost 3 bases, the J end lost 5 bases, and 13 bases lay between the germline ends. This CDR3 is 14 amino acids long. CDR1 MNHEY and CDR2 SMNVEV come from the germline V gene (reference sequence). CDR3 sequence: CASSLSADYETQYF. The CDR3 DNA reads as TGTGCCAGCAGTTTGTCCGCCGACTACGAGACCCAGTACTTC.

This clone was recorded only once. The rearrangement joins TRBV28 to TRBJ1-5, with D perhaps TRBD1 (6 bases). Germline V CDR1 and CDR2: MDHEN, SYDVKM. V was pared by 5 bases and J by 7 bases, with 21 bases between. This CDR3 contains 16 residues. The CDR3 DNA is TGTGCCAGCAGTCCCTGGACAGAGGGGGGACTACAGCCCCAGCATTTT. It translates to CASSPWTEGGLQPQHF.